This TCR beta chain appears in the sequencing data of a study of neurological immune-mediated disorders. Unsorted libraries were prepared from 2 million PBMCs that had been stored at -80 C. V trimming: 6 bases; J trimming: 1 base; junction bases outside the gene matches: 5. Germline V gives CDR1 LGHNA, CDR2 YSLEER. The CDR3 totals 15 residues. Study outcomes and limitations: Healthy controls had more TCR clonal expansion than multiple sclerosis, which showed the least, whereas HTLV-1-associated myelopathy showed the most. The study found no CDR3 amino acid sequences shared by expanded clones across subjects, suggesting private repertoires in all groups.

5'RACE with 10-nucleotide random UMIs generated the cDNA. TCRdb used MiXCR to reprocess the 5' RACE reads, holding one entry per CDR3 protein. This sample has under 60,000 distinct CDR3 sequences, with about a tenth found just once. Of note for this clonotype: Its antigen remains unknown.

The sequence derives from a woman in her thirties or forties with HTLV-1-associated myelopathy (HAM/TSP). The chain joins TRBV4-3 to TRBJ2-2; 7 bases are shared with TRBD1. Sequencing was carried out using PBMCs. The CDR3 nucleotides read TGCGCCAGCAGACCAGACAGGGTGAACACCGGGGAGCTGTTTTTT. Protein sequence: CASRPDRVNTGELFF.